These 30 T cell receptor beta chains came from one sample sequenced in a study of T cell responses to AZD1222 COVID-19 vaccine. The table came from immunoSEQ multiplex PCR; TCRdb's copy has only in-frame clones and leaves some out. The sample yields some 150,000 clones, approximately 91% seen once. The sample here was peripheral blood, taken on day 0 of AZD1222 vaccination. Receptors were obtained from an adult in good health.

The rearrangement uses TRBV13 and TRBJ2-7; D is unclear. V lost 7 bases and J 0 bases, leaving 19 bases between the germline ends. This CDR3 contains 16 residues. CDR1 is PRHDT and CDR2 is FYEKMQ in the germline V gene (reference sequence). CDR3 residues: CASIWSRDLSSYEQYF. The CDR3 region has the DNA TGTGCCAGCATCTGGAGCAGAGACCTTTCCTCCTACGAGCAGTACTTC.

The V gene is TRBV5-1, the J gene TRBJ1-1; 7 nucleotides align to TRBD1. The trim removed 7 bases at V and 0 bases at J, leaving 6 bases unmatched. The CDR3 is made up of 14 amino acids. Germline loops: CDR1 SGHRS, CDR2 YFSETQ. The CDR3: CASRRGTVNTEAFF. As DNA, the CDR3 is TGCGCCAGCCGCCGGGGGACAGTGAACACTGAAGCTTTCTTT.

In nucleotides, the CDR3 is TGTGCCAGCTCGAAAGGGGGTAACAATCAGCCCCAGCATTTT. It specifies CASSKGGNNQPQHF. The chain combines TRBV6-5 with TRBJ1-5; D possibly corresponds to TRBD1 (6 bases). Germline V gene lookup returns CDR1 MNHEY and CDR2 SVGAGI. The CDR3 totals 14 residues. Trimming left V 8 bases short and J 3 bases short, with 14 bases between.

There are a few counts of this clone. CDR3 protein: CASSVAGQGRYEQYF. The CDR3 region has the DNA TGTGCCAGCAGCGTAGCGGGACAGGGGCGCTACGAGCAGTACTTC. The genes are TRBV9 and TRBJ2-7, with 10 nucleotides matching TRBD1. The CDR3 totals 15 residues. Trimming removed 0 bases from V and 3 bases from J; junction bases left unmatched: 3. Germline V gene data show CDR1 as SGDLS and CDR2 as YYNGEE. Based on the CDR3 plus reference TRBV9 and TRBJ2-7, the full variable domain is DSGVTQTPKHLITATGQRVTLRCSPRSGDLSVYWYQQSLDQGLQFLIQYYNGEERAKGNILERFSAQQFPDLHSELNLSSLELGDSALYFCASSVAGQGRYEQYFGPGTRLTVT.

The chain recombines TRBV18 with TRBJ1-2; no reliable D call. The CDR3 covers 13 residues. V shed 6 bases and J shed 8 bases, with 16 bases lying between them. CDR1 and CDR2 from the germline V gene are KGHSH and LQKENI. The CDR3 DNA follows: TGTGCCAGCTCTGACTCGCCGGGTTGGGGCTACACCTTC. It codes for CASSDSPGWGYTF.

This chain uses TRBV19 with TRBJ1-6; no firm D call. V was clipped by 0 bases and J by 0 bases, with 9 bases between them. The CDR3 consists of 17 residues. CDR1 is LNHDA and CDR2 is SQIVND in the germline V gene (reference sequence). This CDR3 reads CASSIDALSSYNSPLHF. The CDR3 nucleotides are TGTGCCAGTAGTATAGACGCCCTGAGCTCCTATAATTCACCCCTCCACTTT.

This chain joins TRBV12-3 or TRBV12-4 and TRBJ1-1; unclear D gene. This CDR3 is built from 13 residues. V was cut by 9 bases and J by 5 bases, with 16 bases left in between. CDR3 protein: CASSVGRDTEAFF. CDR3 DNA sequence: TGTGCCAGTTCGGTTGGGAGGGATACTGAAGCTTTCTTT.

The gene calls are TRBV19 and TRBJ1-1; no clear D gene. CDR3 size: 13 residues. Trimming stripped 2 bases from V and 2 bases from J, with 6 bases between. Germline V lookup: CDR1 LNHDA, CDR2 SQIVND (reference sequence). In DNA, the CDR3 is TGTGCCAGTAGTATAAAGCCAAACACTGAAGCTTTCTTT. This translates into CASSIKPNTEAFF.

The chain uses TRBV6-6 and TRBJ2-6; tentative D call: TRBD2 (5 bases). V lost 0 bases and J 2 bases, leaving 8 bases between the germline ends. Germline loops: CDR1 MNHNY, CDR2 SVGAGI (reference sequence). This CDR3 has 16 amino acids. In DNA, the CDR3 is TGTGCCAGCAGTTACTCGGGTAGCGCTGGGGCCAACGTCCTGACTTTC. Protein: CASSYSGSAGANVLTF.

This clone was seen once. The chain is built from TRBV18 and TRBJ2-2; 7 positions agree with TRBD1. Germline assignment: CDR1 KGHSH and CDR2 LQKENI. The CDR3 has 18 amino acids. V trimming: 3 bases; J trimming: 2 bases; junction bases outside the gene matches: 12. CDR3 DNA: TGTGCCAGCTCACCCCTGAGTTTGTCAGGGGGAAACACCGGGGAGCTGTTTTTT. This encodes CASSPLSLSGGNTGELFF.

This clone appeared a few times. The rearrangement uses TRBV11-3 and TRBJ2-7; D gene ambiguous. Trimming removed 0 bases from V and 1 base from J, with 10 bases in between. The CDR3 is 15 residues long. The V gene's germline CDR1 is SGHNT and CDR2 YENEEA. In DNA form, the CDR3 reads TGTGCCAGCAGCTTAGAGGCAGGCGATTCCTACGAGCAGTACTTC. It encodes CASSLEAGDSYEQYF.

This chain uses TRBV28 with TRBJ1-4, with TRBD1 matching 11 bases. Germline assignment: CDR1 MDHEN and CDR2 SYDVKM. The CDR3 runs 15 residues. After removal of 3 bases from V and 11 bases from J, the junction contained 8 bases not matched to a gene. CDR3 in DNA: TGTGCCAGCAGTTTCCGCGGGACAGGGGGTACGAAACTGTTTTTT. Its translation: CASSFRGTGGTKLFF.

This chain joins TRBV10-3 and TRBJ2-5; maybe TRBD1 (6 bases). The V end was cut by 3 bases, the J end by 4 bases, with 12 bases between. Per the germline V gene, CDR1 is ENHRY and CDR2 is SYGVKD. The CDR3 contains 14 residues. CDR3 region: CAISERGSGETQYF. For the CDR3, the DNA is TGTGCCATCAGTGAAAGGGGGTCCGGAGAGACCCAGTACTTC.

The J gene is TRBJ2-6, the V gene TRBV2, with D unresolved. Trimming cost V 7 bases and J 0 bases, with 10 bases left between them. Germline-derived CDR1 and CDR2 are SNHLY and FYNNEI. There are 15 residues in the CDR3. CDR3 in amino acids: CASTSDGSGANVLTF. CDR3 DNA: TGTGCCAGCACTTCAGACGGCTCTGGGGCCAACGTCCTGACTTTC.

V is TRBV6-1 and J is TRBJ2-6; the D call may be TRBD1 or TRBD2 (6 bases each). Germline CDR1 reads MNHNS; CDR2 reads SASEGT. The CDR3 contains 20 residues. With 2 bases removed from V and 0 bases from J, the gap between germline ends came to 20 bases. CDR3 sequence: CASSESVGGSLNSGANVLTF. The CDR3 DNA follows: TGTGCCAGCAGTGAATCTGTCGGGGGCTCCCTCAACTCTGGGGCCAACGTCCTGACTTTC.

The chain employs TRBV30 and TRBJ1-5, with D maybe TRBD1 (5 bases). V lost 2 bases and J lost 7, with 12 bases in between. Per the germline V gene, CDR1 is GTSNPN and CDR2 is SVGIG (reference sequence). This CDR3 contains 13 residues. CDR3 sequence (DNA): TGTGCCTGGAGTTTGGGGACCGGACAGCCCCAGCATTTT. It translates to CAWSLGTGQPQHF.

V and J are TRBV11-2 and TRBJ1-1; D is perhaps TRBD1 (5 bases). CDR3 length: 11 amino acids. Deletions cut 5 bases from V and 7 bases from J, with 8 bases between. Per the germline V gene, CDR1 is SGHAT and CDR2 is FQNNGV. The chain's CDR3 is CASSRTLEAFF. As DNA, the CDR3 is TGTGCCAGCAGCCGGACACTTGAAGCTTTCTTT.

CDR3 in DNA: TGTGCCAGCTCACCCCGGCTAGCGGGAGAGAGCTACGAGCAGTACTTC. Its translation is CASSPRLAGESYEQYF. The V call is TRBV18, the J call TRBJ2-7; TRBD2 aligns across 10 bases. The CDR3 covers 16 residues. After removal of 3 bases from V and 3 bases from J, the junction contained 8 bases not matched to a gene. Germline CDR1 is KGHSH and CDR2 is LQKENI.

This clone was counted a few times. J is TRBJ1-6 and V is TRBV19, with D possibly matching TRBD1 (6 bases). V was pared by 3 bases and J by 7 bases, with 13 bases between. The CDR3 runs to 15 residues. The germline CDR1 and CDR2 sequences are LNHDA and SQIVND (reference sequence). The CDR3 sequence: CASSMSYGGNSPLHF. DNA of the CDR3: TGTGCCAGTAGTATGTCCTACGGGGGCAATTCACCCCTCCACTTT. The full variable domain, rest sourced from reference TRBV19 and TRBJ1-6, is DGGITQSPKYLFRKEGQNVTLSCEQNLNHDAMYWYRQDPGQGLRLIYYSQIVNDFQKGDIAEGYSVSREKKESFPLTVTSAQKNPTAFYLCASSMSYGGNSPLHFGNGTRLTVT.

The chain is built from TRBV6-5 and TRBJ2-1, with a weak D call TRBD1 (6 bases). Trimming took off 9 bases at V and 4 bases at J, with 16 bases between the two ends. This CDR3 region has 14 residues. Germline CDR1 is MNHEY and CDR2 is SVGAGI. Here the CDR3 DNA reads TGTGCCAGTGGGACAACCGATCGATACAATGAGCAGTTCTTC. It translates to CASGTTDRYNEQFF.

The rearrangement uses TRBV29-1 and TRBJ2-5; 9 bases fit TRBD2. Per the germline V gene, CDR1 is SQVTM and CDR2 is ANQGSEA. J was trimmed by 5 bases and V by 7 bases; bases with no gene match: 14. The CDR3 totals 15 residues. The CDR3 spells CSALGLAGTGETQYF. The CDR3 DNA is TGCAGCGCCCTGGGGCTAGCGGGAACGGGGGAGACCCAGTACTTC. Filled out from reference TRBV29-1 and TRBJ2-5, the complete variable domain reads SAVISQKPSRDICQRGTSLTIQCQVDSQVTMMFWYRQQPGQSLTLIATANQGSEATYESGFVIDKFPISRPNLTFSTLTVSNMSPEDSSIYLCSALGLAGTGETQYFGPGTRLLVL.

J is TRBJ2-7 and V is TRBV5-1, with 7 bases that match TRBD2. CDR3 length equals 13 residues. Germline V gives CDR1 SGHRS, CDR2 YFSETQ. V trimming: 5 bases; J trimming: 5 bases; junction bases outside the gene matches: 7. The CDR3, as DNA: TGCGCCAGCAGAAATAAGCTAGCGGACGAGCAGTACTTC. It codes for CASRNKLADEQYF.

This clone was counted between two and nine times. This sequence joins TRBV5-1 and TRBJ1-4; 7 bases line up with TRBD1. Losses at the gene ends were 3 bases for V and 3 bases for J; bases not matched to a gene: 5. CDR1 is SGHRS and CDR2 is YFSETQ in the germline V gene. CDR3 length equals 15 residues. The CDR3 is CASSSTGAANEKLFF. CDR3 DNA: TGCGCCAGCAGCTCTACAGGGGCGGCTAATGAAAAACTGTTTTTT.

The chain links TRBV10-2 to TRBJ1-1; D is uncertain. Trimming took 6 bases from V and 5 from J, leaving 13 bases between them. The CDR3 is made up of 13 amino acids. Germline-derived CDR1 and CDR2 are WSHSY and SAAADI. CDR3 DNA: TGCGCCAGCAGCGTCGGTACTCGGACTGAAGCTTTCTTT. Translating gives CASSVGTRTEAFF.

CDR3 sequence reads: CASSNQVTGDEQFF. CDR3 nucleotides: TGTGCCAGCAGCAACCAGGTTACTGGGGATGAGCAGTTCTTC. This chain connects TRBV11-3 to TRBJ2-1; the D is unclear. The CDR3 runs to 14 residues. Germline-derived CDR1 and CDR2 are SGHNT and YENEEA. V was cut by 5 bases and J by 8 bases, with 16 bases left in between. The whole variable domain, remainder taken from reference TRBV11-3 and TRBJ2-1, is EAGVVQSPRYKIIEKKQPVAFWCNPISGHNTLYWYLQNLGQGPELLIRYENEEAVDDSQLPKDRFSAERLKGVDSTLKIQPAELGDSAVYLCASSNQVTGDEQFFGPGTRLTVL.

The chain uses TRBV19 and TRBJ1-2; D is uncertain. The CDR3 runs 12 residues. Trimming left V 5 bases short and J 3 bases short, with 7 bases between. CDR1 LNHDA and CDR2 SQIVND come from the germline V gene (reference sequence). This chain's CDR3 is CASSVSDYGYTF. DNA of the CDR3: TGTGCCAGTAGTGTTAGTGACTATGGCTACACCTTC.

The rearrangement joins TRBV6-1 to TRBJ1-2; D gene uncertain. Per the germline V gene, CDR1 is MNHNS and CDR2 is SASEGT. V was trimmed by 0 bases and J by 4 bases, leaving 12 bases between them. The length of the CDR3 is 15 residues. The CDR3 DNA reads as TGTGCCAGCAGTGAAGCGAATCGACACGTCTATGGCTACACCTTC. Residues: CASSEANRHVYGYTF.

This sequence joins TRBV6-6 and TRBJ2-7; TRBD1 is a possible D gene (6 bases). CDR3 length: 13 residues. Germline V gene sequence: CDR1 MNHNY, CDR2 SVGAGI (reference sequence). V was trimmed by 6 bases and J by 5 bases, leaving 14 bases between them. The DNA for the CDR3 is TGTGCCAGCAGGGGACAATCGTCCCACGAGCAGTACGTC. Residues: CASRGQSSHEQYV.

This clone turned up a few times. CDR3 region: CASSLFGTGRTGELFF. The DNA of the CDR3 is TGTGCCAGCAGTTTGTTCGGGACAGGGCGGACCGGGGAGCTGTTTTTT. The chain links TRBV28 to TRBJ2-2, with 9 nucleotides matching TRBD1. V shed 3 bases, J shed 5 bases, and the junction held 7 bases outside the gene matches. The CDR3 sequence is 16 residues long. Germline CDR1 is MDHEN and CDR2 is SYDVKM.

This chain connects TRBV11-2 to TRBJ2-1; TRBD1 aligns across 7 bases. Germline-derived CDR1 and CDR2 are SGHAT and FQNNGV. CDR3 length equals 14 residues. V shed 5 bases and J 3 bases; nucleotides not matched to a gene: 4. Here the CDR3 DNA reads TGTGCCAGCAGCCCAGGGGGAAGCTACAATGAGCAGTTCTTC. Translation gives CASSPGGSYNEQFF.